This TCR beta chain was sequenced for a study of T cell responses to AZD1222 COVID-19 vaccine. Clones were sequenced by immunoSEQ multiplex PCR, and TCRdb holds only the in-frame ones, with some missing. The data show 100,000 to 150,000 clones, around 87% seen once. V lost 4 bases to trimming and J lost 1 base; unmatched junction nucleotides: 6. Germline lookup yields CDR1 SGHDT and CDR2 YYEEEE. There are 16 residues in the CDR3. The chain couples TRBV5-6 to TRBJ2-7, with 12 bases aligning to TRBD2. The clonotype originates from an adult in good health. Sequences were derived from peripheral blood, sampled on day 0 of AZD1222 vaccination. As DNA, the CDR3 is TGTGCCAGCAGCCTTCTCGGACTAGCGGGGTCCTACGAGCAGTACTTC. Protein product: CASSLLGLAGSYEQYF. Full variable domain (outside the CDR3, taken from reference TRBV5-6 and TRBJ2-7): DAGVTQSPTHLIKTRGQQVTLRCSPKSGHDTVSWYQQALGQGPQFIFQYYEEEERQRGNFPDRFSGHQFPNYSSELNVNALLLGDSALYLCASSLLGLAGSYEQYFGPGTRLTVT.